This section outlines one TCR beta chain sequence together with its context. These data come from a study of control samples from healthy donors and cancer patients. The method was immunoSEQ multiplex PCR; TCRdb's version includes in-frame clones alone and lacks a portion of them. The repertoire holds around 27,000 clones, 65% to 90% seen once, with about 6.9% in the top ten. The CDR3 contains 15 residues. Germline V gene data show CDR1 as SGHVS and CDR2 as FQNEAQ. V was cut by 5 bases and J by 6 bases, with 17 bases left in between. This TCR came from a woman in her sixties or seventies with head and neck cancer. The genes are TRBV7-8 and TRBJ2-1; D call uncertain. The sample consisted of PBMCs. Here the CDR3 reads CASSHEVAGGNEQFF. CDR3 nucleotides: TGTGCCAGCAGCCATGAAGTAGCAGGCGGCAATGAGCAGTTCTTC. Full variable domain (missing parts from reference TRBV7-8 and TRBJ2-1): GAGVSQSPRYKVAKRGQDVALRCDPISGHVSLFWYQQALGQGPEFLTYFQNEAQLDKSGLPSDRFFAERPEGSVSTLKIQRTQQEDSAVYLCASSHEVAGGNEQFFGPGTRLTVL.